The 31 T cell receptor beta chains below were found in one sample sequenced in a study of blood T cell repertoires in COVID-19. Method: immunoSEQ multiplex PCR; TCRdb's copy keeps in-frame clones and lacks some. The sample has 190,000 or so clones, about 87% seen once; the top ten hold about 1%. Sequenced material: peripheral blood. All receptors derive from a young woman who had recovered from COVID-19.

The V call is TRBV14, the J call TRBJ2-1; 8 bases fit TRBD2. CDR3 length: 15 amino acids. CDR1 and CDR2 from the germline V gene are SGHDN and FVKESK. V shed 4 bases and J 2 bases; nucleotides not matched to a gene: 4. The CDR3 DNA follows: TGTGCCAGCAGCCCGGGACTAGGAACCTACAATGAGCAGTTCTTC. As protein: CASSPGLGTYNEQFF.

The chain employs TRBV15 and TRBJ2-1; 8 positions match TRBD1. The V and J ends lost 7 bases and 0 bases, in that order; junction bases with no gene match: 5. CDR1 is LNHNV and CDR2 is YYDKDF in the germline V gene (reference sequence). There are 15 residues in the CDR3. The CDR3 region is CATTNRGSSYNEQFF. The CDR3 coding sequence is TGTGCCACCACAAACAGGGGGAGCTCCTACAATGAGCAGTTCTTC. Filled out from reference TRBV15 and TRBJ2-1, the complete variable domain reads DAMVIQNPRYQVTQFGKPVTLSCSQTLNHNVMYWYQQKSSQAPKLLFHYYDKDFNNEADTPDNFQSRRPNTSFCFLDIRSPGLGDTAMYLCATTNRGSSYNEQFFGPGTRLTVL.

The V call is TRBV18, the J call TRBJ1-6, with D possibly matching TRBD1 (5 bases). Trimming removed 6 bases from V and 9 bases from J, with 15 bases in between. Per germline, CDR1 KGHSH and CDR2 LQKENI. The CDR3 contains 14 residues. The CDR3 reads CASSAGTGPSPLHF. The CDR3 DNA sequence: TGTGCCAGCTCGGCGGGGACCGGCCCTTCACCCCTCCACTTT.

The genes are TRBV7-9 and TRBJ2-3; TRBD2 might be the D (6 bases). Germline V lookup: CDR1 SEHNR, CDR2 FQNEAQ (reference sequence). The CDR3 runs to 15 residues. The V gene lost 2 bases and the J gene lost 1 base, with 10 bases spanning the gap. CDR3 loop: CASSLMGGGTDTQYF. CDR3 nucleotide sequence: TGTGCCAGCAGCTTAATGGGGGGAGGCACAGATACGCAGTATTTT.

The rearrangement links TRBV4-1 to TRBJ2-1; 8 bases match TRBD2. CDR1 MGHRA and CDR2 YSYEKL come from the germline V gene. V gave up 4 bases and J gave up 3 bases; unmatched junction bases: 17. CDR3 length: 19 residues. The DNA of the CDR3 is TGCGCCAGCAGCCTCCACCCCGGGGGGGTAGCGGCAAACTACAATGAGCAGTTCTTC. It encodes CASSLHPGGVAANYNEQFF.

The CDR3 region is CSVEKQGALTYEQYF. The DNA for the CDR3 is TGCAGCGTTGAAAAACAGGGGGCTCTAACCTACGAGCAGTACTTC. J is TRBJ2-7 and V is TRBV29-1; 9 bases are a match to TRBD1. The CDR3 covers 15 residues. The germline V gene encodes CDR1 SQVTM and CDR2 ANQGSEA. V trimming: 2 bases; J trimming: 2 bases; junction bases outside the gene matches: 7.

V and J are TRBV19 and TRBJ1-4; no clear D. Trimming pared 5 bases from V and 5 bases from J, leaving 18 bases between. Germline V gene data show CDR1 as LNHDA and CDR2 as SQIVND (reference sequence). CDR3 length equals 16 residues. The CDR3 nucleotides are TGTGCCAGTAGTTGGGGATCCGGGATTCGAAATGAAAAACTGTTTTTT. This translates into CASSWGSGIRNEKLFF.

This clone was detected only a few times. V gene TRBV19 combines with J gene TRBJ2-2; D uncertain. Trimming removed 9 bases from V and 0 bases from J, with 8 bases in between. Germline V gene data show CDR1 as LNHDA and CDR2 as SQIVND (reference sequence). This CDR3 contains 13 residues. This CDR3 reads CASPEANTGELFF. In nucleotides, the CDR3 is TGTGCCAGCCCCGAGGCGAACACCGGGGAGCTGTTTTTT.

The chain uses TRBV11-1 and TRBJ2-1, with 8 bases lining up with TRBD1. The germline V gene encodes CDR1 SGHAT and CDR2 FQDESV (reference sequence). The CDR3 has 16 amino acids. J was trimmed by 10 bases and V by 5 bases; bases with no gene match: 16. The CDR3 loop reads CASSPRGLADWREQFF. The CDR3 DNA reads as TGTGCCAGCAGCCCCAGGGGGCTAGCCGACTGGAGAGAGCAGTTCTTC. Variable domain in full (rest from reference TRBV11-1 and TRBJ2-1): EAEVAQSPRYKITEKSQAVAFWCDPISGHATLYWYRQILGQGPELLVQFQDESVVDDSQLPKDRFSAERLKGVDSTLKIQPAELGDSAMYLCASSPRGLADWREQFFGPGTRLTVL.

The chain combines TRBV3-1 (or the pseudogene TRBV3-2) with TRBJ1-1; D is uncertain. Looked up from germline, CDR1 is LGHDT and CDR2 is YNNKEL (reference sequence). Trimming left V 1 base short and J 12 bases short, with 12 bases between. CDR3 length equals 12 residues. The CDR3 sequence is CASSQVEGRSFF. CDR3 coding DNA: TGTGCCAGCAGCCAAGTGGAAGGGAGGTCTTTCTTT.

This chain joins TRBV6-5 and TRBJ2-3; 8 nucleotides align to TRBD2. Germline lookup yields CDR1 MNHEY and CDR2 SVGAGI. V gave up 4 bases and J gave up 8 bases; unmatched junction bases: 5. This CDR3 has 13 residues. DNA for the CDR3: TGTGCCAGCAGTTCCCCGCGGGAGGCTACGCAGTATTTT. Residues: CASSSPREATQYF.

This clone was observed once. The chain combines TRBV5-1 with TRBJ2-7; possibly TRBD1 for D (6 bases). The CDR3 is 13 residues long. Trimming left V 0 bases short and J 5 bases short, with 9 bases between. Germline V CDR1 and CDR2: SGHRS, YFSETQ. Here the CDR3 reads CASSLGSGDEQYF. The CDR3 DNA reads as TGCGCCAGCAGCTTGGGTTCAGGGGACGAGCAGTACTTC. Full variable domain (rest looked up from reference TRBV5-1 and TRBJ2-7): KAGVTQTPRYLIKTRGQQVTLSCSPISGHRSVSWYQQTPGQGLQFLFEYFSETQRNKGNFPGRFSGRQFSNSRSEMNVSTLELGDSALYLCASSLGSGDEQYFGPGTRLTVT.

V gene TRBV24-1 combines with J gene TRBJ2-2, with 11 bases that match TRBD1. The CDR3 covers 18 residues. Per the germline V gene, CDR1 is KGHDR and CDR2 is SFDVKD. V lost 3 bases, J lost 5 bases, and 10 bases stayed unmatched. Here the CDR3 DNA reads TGTGCCACCAGTGATCCATGGGTGGGGACAGGGGGGACCGGGGAGCTGTTTTTT. This sequence encodes CATSDPWVGTGGTGELFF.

The V call is TRBV7-7, the J call TRBJ2-1; D may be TRBD2 (6 bases). This CDR3 region has 13 residues. V lost 1 base, J lost 10 bases, and 11 bases lay in between. CDR1 is SSHAT and CDR2 is FNYEAQ in the germline V gene (reference sequence). The CDR3 nucleotides read TGTGCCAGCAGCTTAGGGCTGGCGGGGGAGCAGTTCTTC. Its protein product is CASSLGLAGEQFF.

The chain recombines TRBV14 with TRBJ2-5; 9 bases line up with TRBD1. The V gene's germline CDR1 is SGHDN and CDR2 FVKESK. There are 17 residues in the CDR3. V shed 0 bases, J shed 4 bases, and the junction held 9 bases outside the gene matches. The CDR3 sequence: CASSQDITGGPLETQYF. CDR3 bases: TGTGCCAGCAGCCAAGATATCACAGGGGGCCCGTTAGAGACCCAGTACTTC. The full variable domain, with the rest looked up from reference TRBV14 and TRBJ2-5, is EAGVTQFPSHSVIEKGQTVTLRCDPISGHDNLYWYRRVMGKEIKFLLHFVKESKQDESGMPNNRFLAERTGGTYSTLKVQPAELEDSGVYFCASSQDITGGPLETQYFGPGTRLLVL.

The genes are TRBV19 and TRBJ1-1; TRBD1 agrees at 8 bases. The J segment lost 5 bases and the V segment lost 5 bases, leaving 10 bases of the junction unmatched. CDR3 size: 15 residues. The germline gives CDR1 LNHDA, CDR2 SQIVND (reference sequence). CDR3 bases: TGTGCCAGTAGTGTCACCAGGGGGCTAATTACTGAAGCTTTCTTT. Translated, it gives CASSVTRGLITEAFF.

To note about this clone: An end of the junction differs from the germline gene, which may be a read error. The sample has other DNA sequences that encode this CDR3 too. The chain combines TRBV24-1 with TRBJ1-5, with a possible D match to TRBD1 (6 bases). This CDR3 contains 14 residues. The V gene's germline CDR1 is KGHDR and CDR2 SFDVKD. This CDR3 is CATGEGGGNQPQHF. The CDR3 DNA sequence: TGCGCCACCGGCGAAGGGGGAGGCAATCAGCCCCAGCATTTT.

J is TRBJ2-7 and V is TRBV2; no definite D call. Germline CDR1 SNHLY, CDR2 FYNNEI. Trimming took off 8 bases at V and 0 bases at J, with 5 bases between the two ends. The CDR3 has 11 amino acids. The CDR3 coding sequence is TGTGCCAGCCGAGCCTCCTACGAGCAGTACGTC. Its protein is CASRASYEQYV.

The chain combines TRBV5-1 with TRBJ2-2, with 8 bases identical to TRBD1. Germline CDR1 is SGHRS and CDR2 is YFSETQ. The CDR3 runs to 15 residues. Trimming cost V 4 bases and J 1 base; bases outside gene matches: 3. This CDR3 is CASSPGTGNTGELFF. CDR3 DNA sequence: TGCGCCAGCAGCCCCGGGACAGGGAACACCGGGGAGCTGTTTTTT.

The rearrangement links TRBV20-1 to TRBJ2-7; TRBD1 agrees at 8 bases. Trimming at V came to 3 bases and at J to 1 base, leaving 2 bases not matched to a gene. Germline CDR1 and CDR2: DFQATT and SNEGSKA (reference sequence). This CDR3 has 13 amino acids. CDR3 DNA: TGCAGTGCTAGTCAGGGGGCTTCCTACGAGCAGTACTTC. It is translated as CSASQGASYEQYF.

The chain has TRBV27 and TRBJ2-7, with D perhaps TRBD1 (6 bases). CDR1 and CDR2 from the germline V gene are MNHEY and SMNVEV (reference sequence). The V gene lost 6 bases and the J gene lost 2 bases, with 14 bases spanning the gap. The CDR3 has 14 amino acids. CDR3 in amino acids: CASRDETGAYEQYF. CDR3 coding DNA: TGTGCCAGCAGGGACGAGACAGGAGCCTACGAGCAGTACTTC.

This clone was counted between two and nine times. The J gene is TRBJ1-3, the V gene TRBV4-1; a weak D match, TRBD1 (6 bases). Per germline, CDR1 MGHRA and CDR2 YSYEKL. The CDR3 is 16 residues long. Between the trimmed V and J ends, which lost 3 bases and 0 bases, there was a span of 12 bases. CDR3 sequence: CASSQTGHLSGNTIYF. Here the CDR3 DNA reads TGCGCCAGCAGCCAGACGGGACACCTCTCTGGAAACACCATATATTTT.

A remark on this clone: Just one base apart from a much larger clone, this may be a read error. The identical CDR3 is also encoded by other nucleotide sequences in the sample. The rearrangement uses TRBV5-4 and TRBJ2-5; 12 nucleotides line up with TRBD2. Germline V gene lookup returns CDR1 SGHNT and CDR2 YYREEE (reference sequence). The CDR3 totals 15 residues. V dropped 1 base and J dropped 2; count of bases not matched to a gene: 0. The CDR3 is CASSLTSGGQETQYF. Written as DNA, the CDR3 is TGTGCCAGCAGCTTGACTAGCGGGGGGCAAGAGACCCAGTACTTC.

This chain uses TRBV7-8 with TRBJ2-1, with D possibly TRBD2 on 5 matching bases. V was trimmed by 6 bases and J by 5 bases, leaving 20 bases between them. CDR1 is SGHVS, CDR2 FQNEAQ, per germline. The CDR3 has 16 amino acids. Written as DNA, the CDR3 is TGTGCCAGCAGTCCTGCCTATCGGACTGCGAACAATGAGCAGTTCTTC. This sequence encodes CASSPAYRTANNEQFF.

The chain combines TRBV7-2 with TRBJ1-3; D remains ambiguous. The CDR3 extends over 15 amino acids. In germline, CDR1 is SGHTA, CDR2 FQGNSA. Trimming left V 3 bases short and J 0 bases short, with 9 bases between. CDR3 DNA: TGTGCCAGCAGCTTCGGGGTCCACTCTGGAAACACCATATATTTT. Translating gives CASSFGVHSGNTIYF.

This chain joins TRBV5-1 and TRBJ1-5, with D unclear. Germline CDR1 reads SGHRS; CDR2 reads YFSETQ. The CDR3 extends over 16 amino acids. Trimming removed 4 bases at V and 0 bases at J, with 14 bases between. This CDR3 reads CASSAGGGSSNQPQHF. The CDR3 nucleotides are TGCGCCAGCAGCGCGGGAGGAGGGAGTAGCAATCAGCCCCAGCATTTT.

This chain connects TRBV7-9 to TRBJ2-7; a weak D match, TRBD1 (6 bases). With 1 base removed from V and 6 bases from J, the gap between germline ends came to 16 bases. CDR3 size: 15 residues. Germline CDR1 reads SEHNR; CDR2 reads FQNEAQ (reference sequence). The CDR3 sequence: CASSLVSAGELEQYF. As DNA, the CDR3 is TGTGCCAGCAGCTTAGTATCCGCAGGGGAGCTCGAGCAGTACTTC.

V and J are TRBV9 and TRBJ2-3; 9 nucleotides align to TRBD1. The length of the CDR3 is 19 residues. CDR1 and CDR2 (germline): SGDLS, YYNGEE. Trimming at V came to 0 bases and at J to 3 bases, leaving 14 bases not matched to a gene. The CDR3: CASSVAGPSGTGNTDTQYF. In nucleotides, the CDR3 is TGTGCCAGCAGCGTAGCCGGCCCCTCCGGGACAGGGAATACAGATACGCAGTATTTT.

The rearrangement uses TRBV11-2 and TRBJ2-6; D gene uncertain. Germline V gives CDR1 SGHAT, CDR2 FQNNGV. The V and J ends lost 4 bases and 0 bases respectively, with 7 bases between them. The CDR3 spans 15 residues. The CDR3 region is CASSWSSSGANVLTF. CDR3 coding DNA: TGTGCCAGCAGCTGGAGCAGCTCTGGGGCCAACGTCCTGACTTTC.

This chain connects TRBV30 to TRBJ1-4, with TRBD1 identical over 8 bases. Trimming cost V 4 bases and J 8 bases; bases outside gene matches: 9. Germline loops: CDR1 GTSNPN, CDR2 SVGIG (reference sequence). The length of the CDR3 is 14 residues. CDR3 in amino acids: CAWNRGFDGEKLFF. The CDR3 coding sequence is TGTGCCTGGAACAGGGGGTTTGACGGAGAAAAACTGTTTTTT.

The J gene is TRBJ1-2, the V gene TRBV23-1, with 7 bases that match TRBD1. TRBV23-1 has ORF status, its function being uncertain. V lost 3 bases and J lost 4; bases outside the gene matches: 11. The CDR3 contains 16 residues. CDR3 in DNA: TGCGCCAGCAGTCATTCGGGACAGCTAAGCTTCTATGGCTACACCTTC. This translates into CASSHSGQLSFYGYTF.